The 29 T cell receptor beta chains in this list originate from one sample, sequenced in a study of post-analysis software for immune sequencing data. Regarding the study as a whole: Controls had lower frequencies than patients of roughly five TRBV segments, which included TRBV5-6, TRBV5-1 and TRBV20-1.

Researchers reported that TCR beta cDNA libraries carried unique molecular identifiers. TCRdb processed the PCR reads anew with MiXCR; each CDR3 protein has one entry. The sample shows roughly 800,000 distinct CDR3 sequences, more than 45% of them seen only once. Antigens for these TCRs are unknown. Material for sequencing was blood. The origin of the receptors is a girl between 10 and 17 years old with multiple sclerosis.

This clonotype was counted between two and nine times. The genes are TRBV7-3 and TRBJ2-7; 7 bases align to TRBD1. The CDR3 has 15 residues. J was trimmed by 4 bases and V by 6 bases; bases with no gene match: 12. Looked up from germline, CDR1 is SGHTA and CDR2 is FQGTGA. CDR3 bases: TGTGCCAGCAGTTCCTACAGGGGTCTGTGTTACGAGCAGTACTTC. It yields the protein CASSSYRGLCYEQYF.

This clonotype came up a few times. The rearrangement links TRBV5-1 to TRBJ2-6; TRBD2 agrees at 9 bases. CDR3 length equals 16 residues. V was pared by 3 bases and J by 0 bases, with 1 base of the junction left unmatched. Germline values: CDR1 SGHRS, CDR2 YFSETQ. CDR3 region: CASSSREGSGANVLTF. Written as DNA, the CDR3 is TGCGCCAGCAGCTCGCGGGAGGGCTCTGGGGCCAACGTCCTGACTTTC.

The chain carries TRBV5-1 and TRBJ2-1; 8 bases align to TRBD1. The CDR3 is made up of 15 amino acids. The germline CDR1 and CDR2 sequences are SGHRS and YFSETQ. The ends lost 0 bases at V and 7 bases at J; junction bases unmatched: 6. The CDR3 loop reads CASSLEAGGWNEQFF. For the CDR3, the DNA is TGCGCCAGCAGCTTGGAGGCAGGGGGCTGGAATGAGCAGTTCTTC.

V gene TRBV7-3 combines with J gene TRBJ2-3; D gene ambiguous. Between the trimmed V and J ends, which lost 5 bases and 4 bases, there was a span of 16 bases. The germline V gene encodes CDR1 SGHTA and CDR2 FQGTGA. CDR3 length: 15 residues. The CDR3 is CASSAGPLSADTQYF. The CDR3 coding sequence is TGTGCCAGCAGCGCCGGCCCCCTGTCCGCAGATACGCAGTATTTT.

V and J are TRBV28 and TRBJ2-7, with D uncertain. The CDR3 is made up of 13 amino acids. Trimming pared 6 bases from V and 2 bases from J, leaving 11 bases between. The germline V gene has CDR1 MDHEN and CDR2 SYDVKM. The CDR3 loop reads CASSQLVPYEQYF. CDR3 DNA: TGTGCCAGCAGCCAGTTGGTCCCCTACGAGCAGTACTTC.

The rearrangement links TRBV5-5 to TRBJ1-1, with D possibly matching TRBD1 (5 bases). CDR3 length: 13 amino acids. CDR1 is SGHKS and CDR2 is YYEKEE in the germline V gene (reference sequence). The germline V and J ends were trimmed by 2 bases and 5 bases, with 10 bases remaining between them. The CDR3 loop is CASSFAGETEAFF. The CDR3 DNA sequence: TGTGCCAGCAGCTTTGCGGGGGAGACTGAAGCTTTCTTT.

The rearrangement links TRBV4-2 to TRBJ2-5; TRBD1 aligns across 9 bases. There are 14 residues in the CDR3. Germline CDR1 is LGHNA and CDR2 is YNFKEQ. V was pared by 3 bases and J by 2 bases, with 1 base of the junction left unmatched. Here the CDR3 reads CASSQGTGQETQYF. In nucleotides, the CDR3 is TGTGCCAGCAGCCAGGGGACAGGGCAAGAGACCCAGTACTTC.

The chain carries TRBV10-3 and TRBJ2-7, with D unclear. Germline assignment: CDR1 ENHRY and CDR2 SYGVKD. There are 12 residues in the CDR3. Trimming took 0 bases from V and 6 from J, leaving 6 bases between them. As DNA, the CDR3 is TGTGCCATCAGTGAGTCGATAGGCGAGCAGTACTTC. The encoded protein is CAISESIGEQYF.

The V call is TRBV25-1, the J call TRBJ2-1; 9 bases align to TRBD1. Germline V CDR1 and CDR2: MGHDK, SYGVNS. The J segment lost 5 bases and the V segment lost 4 bases, leaving 18 bases of the junction unmatched. The CDR3 is 19 amino acids. The CDR3 reads CASSAPWTGALPYNNEQFF. CDR3 in DNA: TGTGCCAGCAGTGCACCTTGGACAGGGGCCCTTCCGTATAACAATGAGCAGTTCTTC.

This clonotype was seen a handful of times. This chain links TRBV29-1 with TRBJ1-2; D is uncertain. Trimming left V 2 bases short and J 2 bases short, with 9 bases between. The germline V gene encodes CDR1 SQVTM and CDR2 ANQGSEA. CDR3 length equals 13 residues. CDR3 sequence reads: CSVEWLGNYGYTF. In DNA, the CDR3 is TGCAGCGTTGAATGGCTGGGAAACTATGGCTACACCTTC.

This clonotype was found a few times. The chain employs TRBV4-2 and TRBJ2-4; 10 nucleotides agree with TRBD1. V shed 0 bases, J shed 0 bases, and the junction held 8 bases outside the gene matches. The CDR3 runs to 19 residues. From germline, CDR1 is LGHNA and CDR2 YNFKEQ. The CDR3 loop reads CASSQERTGGVLAKNIQYF. The CDR3 DNA is TGTGCCAGCAGCCAAGAGCGGACAGGGGGTGTCTTAGCCAAAAACATTCAGTACTTC.

The genes are TRBV27 and TRBJ1-2; 7 nucleotides match TRBD1. The CDR3 sequence is 13 residues long. Germline V gene lookup returns CDR1 MNHEY and CDR2 SMNVEV (reference sequence). Trimming removed 6 bases from V and 6 bases from J; junction bases left unmatched: 7. The CDR3, as DNA: TGTGCCAGCAGGCTCAGGGGGATCGATGGCTACACCTTC. Its translation is CASRLRGIDGYTF.

This chain links TRBV10-3 with TRBJ2-5, with 7 bases lining up with TRBD1. Germline assignment: CDR1 ENHRY and CDR2 SYGVKD. Trimming at V came to 11 bases and at J to 11 bases, leaving 11 bases not matched to a gene. The length of the CDR3 is 11 residues. The CDR3 reads CAAQGQGEQYF. DNA for the CDR3: TGTGCCGCCCAAGGGCAGGGGGAGCAGTACTTC.

This clonotype was observed a few times. This chain uses TRBV12-3 or TRBV12-4 with TRBJ1-2; tentative D call: TRBD1 (6 bases). This CDR3 region has 13 residues. Trimming took 2 bases from V and 7 from J, leaving 11 bases between them. CDR3 sequence: CASSLRGGSGYTF. The CDR3 DNA is TGTGCCAGCAGTTTAAGGGGGGGGAGTGGCTACACCTTC.

J is TRBJ1-5 and V is TRBV2, with D maybe TRBD1 (5 bases). The CDR3 covers 13 residues. Germline V CDR1 and CDR2: SNHLY, FYNNEI. V lost 6 bases to trimming and J lost 7 bases, with 13 bases between them. As DNA, the CDR3 is TGTGCCAGCAGCGGGACGTCTGGGCAGCCCCAGCATTTT. This gives the protein CASSGTSGQPQHF.

This clonotype occurred a few times. V is TRBV6-5 and J is TRBJ1-2, with D possibly TRBD1 on 6 matching bases. This CDR3 has 16 residues. Germline V CDR1 and CDR2: MNHEY, SVGAGI. The ends were cut back, 0 bases at V and 2 bases at J, with 13 bases in the middle. CDR3 sequence: CASSYSLAGANYGYTF. The CDR3 coding sequence is TGTGCCAGCAGTTACTCTCTGGCGGGGGCGAACTATGGCTACACCTTC.

The chain combines TRBV20-1 with TRBJ2-7; D is ambiguous. V was clipped by 6 bases and J by 0 bases, with 9 bases between them. The CDR3 covers 12 residues. Per the germline V gene, CDR1 is DFQATT and CDR2 is SNEGSKA (reference sequence). CDR3: CSATLTSYEQYF. The CDR3 DNA follows: TGCAGTGCCACCTTAACCTCCTACGAGCAGTACTTC.

This clonotype was seen only a few times. V is TRBV4-3 and J is TRBJ2-5, with 12 positions matching TRBD2. The CDR3 sequence is 18 residues long. The germline CDR1 and CDR2 sequences are LGHNA and YSLEER. J lost 5 bases, V lost 4 bases, and 14 bases had no gene match. Here the CDR3 DNA reads TGCGCCAGCAGCCCCTCCGGACTAGCGGGGCAGAGGGATGAGACCCAGTACTTC. This translates into CASSPSGLAGQRDETQYF.

This clonotype has just a few counts. The chain employs TRBV15 and TRBJ2-1; 15 nucleotides line up with TRBD2. The ends lost 9 bases at V and 8 bases at J; junction bases unmatched: 11. The CDR3 runs to 16 residues. The germline V gene has CDR1 LNHNV and CDR2 YYDKDF (reference sequence). The CDR3 nucleotides are TGTGCCACTCAAAAGACGGGACTAGCGGGGGGCGATGAGCAGTTCTTC. Protein product: CATQKTGLAGGDEQFF.

The chain has TRBV20-1 and TRBJ2-5, with D possibly matching TRBD1 (5 bases). The CDR3 has 15 residues. Trimming took 2 bases from V and 7 from J, leaving 20 bases between them. Germline V gene lookup returns CDR1 DFQATT and CDR2 SNEGSKA (reference sequence). The CDR3: CSARPSRGTAGTQYF. CDR3 DNA: TGCAGTGCTAGACCTTCTAGGGGAACGGCAGGGACCCAGTACTTC.

This clonotype was picked up a small number of times. The J gene is TRBJ2-6, the V gene TRBV20-1; no definite D call. Trimming shortened V by 5 bases and J by 0 bases, and 5 bases separated the two germline ends. CDR1 is DFQATT, CDR2 SNEGSKA, per germline (reference sequence). The CDR3 spans 13 residues. Here the CDR3 DNA reads TGCAGTGCTGAAAGCTCTGGGGCCAACGTCCTGACTTTC. Protein: CSAESSGANVLTF.

J is TRBJ2-7 and V is TRBV7-3; 12 nucleotides match TRBD2. The germline V gene has CDR1 SGHTA and CDR2 FQGTGA. This CDR3 is 15 amino acids long. V gave up 6 bases and J gave up 3 bases; unmatched junction bases: 6. CDR3 sequence reads: CASSPGLAGYYEQYF. Here the CDR3 DNA reads TGTGCCAGCAGTCCTGGACTAGCGGGGTACTACGAGCAGTACTTC.

With regard to this clonotype: A read error may produce the germline difference seen at one junction end. The chain is built from TRBV29-1 and TRBJ2-1, with 7 nucleotides matching TRBD1. Germline assignment: CDR1 SQVTM and CDR2 ANQGSEA. The CDR3 loop spans 12 amino acids. The CDR3, as DNA: TGCAGCGCCGCACAGGGGTACAATGAGCAGTGCTTC. This encodes CSAAQGYNEQCF.

The chain is built from TRBV19 and TRBJ2-1; TRBD1 matches 7 bases. V gave up 6 bases and J gave up 2 bases; unmatched junction bases: 7. Germline CDR1 LNHDA, CDR2 SQIVND (reference sequence). This CDR3 has 15 amino acids. The CDR3 bases are TGTGCCAGTAGGGGGACAGACAGTCCCTACAATGAGCAGTTCTTC. This sequence encodes CASRGTDSPYNEQFF. Complete variable domain (other parts from reference TRBV19 and TRBJ2-1): DGGITQSPKYLFRKEGQNVTLSCEQNLNHDAMYWYRQDPGQGLRLIYYSQIVNDFQKGDIAEGYSVSREKKESFPLTVTSAQKNPTAFYLCASRGTDSPYNEQFFGPGTRLTVL.

V and J are TRBV24-1 and TRBJ1-2, with D tentatively TRBD1 (5 bases). Deletions cut 10 bases from V and 3 bases from J, with 14 bases between. The CDR3 totals 13 residues. The germline V gene encodes CDR1 KGHDR and CDR2 SFDVKD. DNA of the CDR3: TGTGCCACGCATAGGGGCGCGCACTATGGCTACACCTTC. As protein: CATHRGAHYGYTF.

V usage is TRBV12-3 or TRBV12-4 and J usage is TRBJ1-2, with a tentative D call TRBD1 (6 bases). V was shortened by 0 bases and J by 6 bases, with 8 bases between the two germline ends. This CDR3 spans 13 amino acids. The CDR3 DNA reads as TGTGCCAGCAGTTTAGCCGGACAGAATGGCTACACCTTC. This gives the protein CASSLAGQNGYTF.

This chain joins TRBV11-1 and TRBJ2-7, with D perhaps TRBD2 (5 bases). Per the germline V gene, CDR1 is SGHAT and CDR2 is FQDESV (reference sequence). V dropped 8 bases and J dropped 2 bases, with 13 bases sitting between them. The CDR3 extends over 13 amino acids. The DNA for the CDR3 is TGTGCCAGCGGGATAAGCGGAACCTACGAGCAGTACTTC. Translation gives CASGISGTYEQYF.

A word on this clonotype: One junction end disagrees with the germline gene, perhaps due to a read error. The chain has TRBV7-2 and TRBJ2-1; 16 bases are shared with TRBD2. Germline lookup yields CDR1 SGHTA and CDR2 FQGNSA. The CDR3 is 17 amino acids. The CDR3 reads CASSLRGLAGGPWELFF. The CDR3 DNA sequence: TGTGCCAGCAGCTTAAGGGGACTAGCGGGAGGGCCTTGGGAGCTGTTCTTC.

This clonotype came up a few times. The CDR3 is CASSLKGQVSSNQPQHF. The CDR3 DNA reads TGTGCCAGCAGTTTAAAGGGTCAAGTCAGTAGCAATCAGCCCCAGCATTTT. The rearrangement links TRBV12-3 or TRBV12-4 to TRBJ1-5; no clear D. V lost 2 bases to trimming and J lost 0 bases, with 14 bases between them. The CDR3 covers 17 residues.